This TCR beta chain was recovered during a study of regulatory T cells in long-lasting Graves disease. To make TCR beta libraries, researchers used iRepertoire HTBI primers and Arm-PCR of CDR3 regions. Via MiXCR, TCRdb re-called the multiplex PCR reads, giving one row per CDR3 protein. This sample has 360,000 or so distinct CDR3 sequences, with 15% to 20% found just once. Noted time point: newly diagnosed GD, antithyroid drugs for less than 3 months. With RNA extracted from PBMCs as input, the TCR library was made. The V gene's germline CDR1 is LNHDA and CDR2 SQIVND (reference sequence). Trimming took 1 base from V and 3 from J; bases not matched to a gene: 6. The CDR3 is made up of 16 amino acids. These sequences were also reported in another study, on T cells in Graves' hyperthyroidism and ophthalmopathy. From that report: Graves' hyperthyroidism without ophthalmopathy progression within 18 months was termed stable.

This clonotype was obtained from a woman aged 18-29 years with Graves disease. The rearrangement links TRBV19 to TRBJ2-1, with TRBD1 matching 7 bases. Sequenced here: peripheral blood mononuclear cells (PBMCs), sampled at new diagnosis, from a patient treated with antithyroid drugs. DNA for the CDR3: TGTGCCAGTAGTATAGGGACAGGTGCCCGCTACAATGAGCAGTTCTTC. Residues: CASSIGTGARYNEQFF.